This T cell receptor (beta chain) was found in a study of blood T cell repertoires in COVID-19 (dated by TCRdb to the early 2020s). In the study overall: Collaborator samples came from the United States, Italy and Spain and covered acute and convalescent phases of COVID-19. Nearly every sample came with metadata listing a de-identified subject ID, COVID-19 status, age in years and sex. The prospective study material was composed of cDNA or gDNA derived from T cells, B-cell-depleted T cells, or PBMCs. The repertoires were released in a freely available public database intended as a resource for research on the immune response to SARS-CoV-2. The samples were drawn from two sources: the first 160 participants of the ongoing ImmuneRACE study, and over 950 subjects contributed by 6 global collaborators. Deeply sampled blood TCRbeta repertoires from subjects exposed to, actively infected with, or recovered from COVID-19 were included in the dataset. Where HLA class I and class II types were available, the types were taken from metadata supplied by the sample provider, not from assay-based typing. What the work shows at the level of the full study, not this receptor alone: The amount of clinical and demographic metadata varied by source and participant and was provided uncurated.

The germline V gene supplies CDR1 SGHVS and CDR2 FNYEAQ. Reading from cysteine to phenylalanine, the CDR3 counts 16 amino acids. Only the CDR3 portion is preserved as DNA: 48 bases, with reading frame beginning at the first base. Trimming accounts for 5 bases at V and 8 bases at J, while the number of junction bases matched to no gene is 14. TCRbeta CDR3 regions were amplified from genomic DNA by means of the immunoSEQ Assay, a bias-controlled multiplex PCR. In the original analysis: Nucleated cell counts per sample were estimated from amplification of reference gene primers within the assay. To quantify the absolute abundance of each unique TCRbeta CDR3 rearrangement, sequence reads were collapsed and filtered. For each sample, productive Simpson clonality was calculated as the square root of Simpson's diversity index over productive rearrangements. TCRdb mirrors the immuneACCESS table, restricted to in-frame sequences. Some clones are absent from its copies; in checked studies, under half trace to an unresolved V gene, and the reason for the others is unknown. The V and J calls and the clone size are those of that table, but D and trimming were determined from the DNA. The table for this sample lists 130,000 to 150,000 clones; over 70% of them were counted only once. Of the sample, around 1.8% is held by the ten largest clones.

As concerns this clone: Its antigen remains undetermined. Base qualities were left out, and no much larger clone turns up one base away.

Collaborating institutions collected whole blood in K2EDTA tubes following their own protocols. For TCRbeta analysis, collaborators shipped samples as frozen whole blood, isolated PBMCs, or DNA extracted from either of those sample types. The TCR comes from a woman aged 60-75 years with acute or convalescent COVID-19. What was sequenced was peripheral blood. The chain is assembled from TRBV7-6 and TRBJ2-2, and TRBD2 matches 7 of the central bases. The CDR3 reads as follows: CASSPQRGGLSGELFF. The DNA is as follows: TGTGCCAGCAGCCCACAGCGGGGCGGACTCTCAGGGGAGCTGTTTTTT.